This TCR beta chain is from a study of shared clonotypes between healthy human individuals. Turning to the study itself: Donors had three CD4 naive, three CD4 memory, two CD8 naive and one CD8 memory plate apiece. Findings and limits, study-wide: Researchers sampled only blood; tissue repertoires likely differ. Roughly 5% was the fraction of naive CD4 clonotypes found shared across several donors. Estimated richness values were generally larger in naive subsets than in memory subsets.

The data were produced by immunoSEQ multiplex PCR, yet TCRdb's version contains in-frame clones alone and is incomplete. The sample lists hundreds of thousands of clones; under 95% were seen once. Naive CD8 cells, CD45RO-negative and positively selected for CCR7, excluded terminally differentiated effector memory CD45RA+ cells. Of note for this clone: No antigen is known for it.

CDR3 size: 13 residues. Germline CDR1 and CDR2: SEHNR and FQNEAQ (reference sequence). Trimming took 3 bases from V and 6 from J, leaving 9 bases between them. The gene calls are TRBV7-9 and TRBJ2-4, with D perhaps TRBD2 (5 bases). This sequence originates from a man younger than 45 in good health. Sample: naive CD8+ T cells sorted from blood. The CDR3 here is CASSLLEGNIQYF. Here the CDR3 DNA reads TGTGCCAGCAGCTTGTTAGAGGGAAACATTCAGTACTTC.